Listed below are T cell receptor beta chains from one sample, sequenced in a study of T cells in Graves' hyperthyroidism and ophthalmopathy. TCRdb itself ran the multiplex PCR reads through MiXCR, one entry per CDR3 protein. This table holds roughly 700,000 distinct CDR3 sequences, just over 35% found once. The sample was blood. Receptors originate from a woman between 40 and 55 years old with Graves' hyperthyroidism. Both conserved end residues are part of each CDR3. A D gene is named only where the DNA matches it firmly. Clone size is given for some rows only: seen once, a few or many times, or a class if the clone is expanded.

abundance	v_gene	j_gene	d_gene	CDR3nt	CDR3aa
many	TRBV10-1	TRBJ1-1	.	TGCGCCAGCAGCGGGGGGGGAGCAAACACTGAAGCTTTCTTT	CASSGGGANTEAFF
.	TRBV19	TRBJ1-1	.	TGTGCCAGTAGTTTCCGGGGGGCCCCCGAAGCTTTCTTT	CASSFRGAPEAFF
many	TRBV29-1	TRBJ1-2	.	TGCAGCGTTGGCATTGGAGGGGGCTACACCTTC	CSVGIGGGYTF
few	TRBV28	TRBJ2-7	.	TGTGCCAGCAGCTACCTCCCCGGCCTGGGCTACGAGCAGTACTTC	CASSYLPGLGYEQYF
few	TRBV10-3	TRBJ2-2	.	TGTGCCAGCAGTGACCGGCAGGTGAACACCGGGGAGCTGTTTTTT	CASSDRQVNTGELFF
.	TRBV20-1	TRBJ1-1	.	TGCAGTGCTAGAGTTCGGGACACTGAAGCTCTCTTT	CSARVRDTEALF
.	TRBV19	TRBJ1-5	.	TGTGCCAGTAGTATAGCTGGAGGCGGAAGCAATCAGCCCCAGCATTTT	CASSIAGGGSNQPQHF
many	TRBV4-3	TRBJ1-2	TRBD1	TGCGCCAGCAGCCAACTGGGGACAGGGGCGGCAGGCTACACCTTC	CASSQLGTGAAGYTF
few	TRBV12-3/TRBV12-4	TRBJ1-4	.	TGTGCCAGCATTCTCGGGGGGGGTAATGAAAAACTGTTTTTT	CASILGGGNEKLFF
few	TRBV11-2	TRBJ2-5	TRBD1	TGTGCCAGCAGCTCCAAAATGGGAGACTTCCGGGACAGGGGAGAGACCCAGTACTTC	CASSSKMGDFRDRGETQYF
.	TRBV19	TRBJ1-6	.	TGTGCCAGCACTACGGGACCGTATAATTCACCCCTCCACTTT	CASTTGPYNSPLHF
.	TRBV7-2	TRBJ1-4	TRBD1	TGTGCCAGCAATATTGGAGGGACAGGGGGAGAAAAACTGTTTTTT	CASNIGGTGGEKLFF
.	TRBV19	TRBJ2-7	.	TGTGCCAGTAGCCAAGGGACGGGGAACGAGCAGTACTTC	CASSQGTGNEQYF
.	TRBV5-1	TRBJ2-2	.	TGCGCCAGCAGCCAAGATCTATGGAACACCGGGGAGCTGTTTTTT	CASSQDLWNTGELFF
once	TRBV7-9	TRBJ2-7	.	TGTGCCAGCAGCTTAGTAGGACGGATGTACGAGCAGTACTTC	CASSLVGRMYEQYF
few	TRBV24-1	TRBJ2-2	.	TGTGCCACCAGTGATCTGGGGCAGGGCGGGGAGCTGTTTTTT	CATSDLGQGGELFF
.	TRBV6-5	TRBJ1-5	.	TGTGCCAGCAGTTATGCCTGCGGGAAAAGCAATCAGCCCCAGCATTTT	CASSYACGKSNQPQHF
once	TRBV10-3	TRBJ1-6	TRBD1	TGTGCCGCCGGAGGGACAGATAATTCACCCCTCCACTTT	CAAGGTDNSPLHF
few	TRBV20-1	TRBJ1-4	TRBD1	TGCAGTGCTGAGACGACAGGGGACCCAACTAATGAAAAACTGTTTTTT	CSAETTGDPTNEKLFF
few	TRBV5-1	TRBJ1-3	.	TGCGCCAGCTCCGGGACGCAGGGTGGAAACACCATATATTTT	CASSGTQGGNTIYF
.	TRBV11-3	TRBJ2-2	TRBD1	TGTGCCAGCAGCTTGCGCCCGGGACAGGGGATCACCGGGGAGCTGTTTTTT	CASSLRPGQGITGELFF
many	TRBV5-8	TRBJ2-5	.	TGTGCCAGCAGCCCCGGACTTCAAGAGACCCAGTACTTC	CASSPGLQETQYF
few	TRBV13	TRBJ2-7	.	TGTGCCAGCAGTTATGGGGGACTCACCTACGAGCAGTACTTC	CASSYGGLTYEQYF
few	TRBV5-1	TRBJ1-1	TRBD1	TGCGCCAGCAGCGGCTCGACAGGGGGCCGGGGAGGCACTGAAGCTTTCTTT	CASSGSTGGRGGTEAFF
many	TRBV24-1	TRBJ1-2	TRBD1	TGTGCCACCAGTGATTTCCGGGACAGCTATGGCTACACCTTC	CATSDFRDSYGYTF